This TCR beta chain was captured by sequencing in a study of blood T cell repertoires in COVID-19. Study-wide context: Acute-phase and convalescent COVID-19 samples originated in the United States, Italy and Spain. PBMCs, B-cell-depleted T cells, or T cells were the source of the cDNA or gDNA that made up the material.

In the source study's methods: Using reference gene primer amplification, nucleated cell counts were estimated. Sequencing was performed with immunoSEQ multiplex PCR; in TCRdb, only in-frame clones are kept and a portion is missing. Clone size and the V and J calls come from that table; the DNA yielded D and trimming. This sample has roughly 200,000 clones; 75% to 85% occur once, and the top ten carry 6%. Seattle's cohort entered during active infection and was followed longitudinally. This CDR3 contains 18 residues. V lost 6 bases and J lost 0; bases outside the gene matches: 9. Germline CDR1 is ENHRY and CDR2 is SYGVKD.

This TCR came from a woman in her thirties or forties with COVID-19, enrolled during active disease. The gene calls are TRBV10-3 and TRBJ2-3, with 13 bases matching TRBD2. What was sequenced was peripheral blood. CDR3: CAIRRGTSGMSSTDTQYF. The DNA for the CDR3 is TGTGCCATCAGAAGAGGGACTAGCGGGATGTCTAGCACAGATACGCAGTATTTT.